Below, 20 T cell receptor beta chains from the same sample are listed, as sequenced in a study of identical twins. MiXCR, applied by TCRdb to the 5' RACE reads, yields one record per CDR3 protein. The repertoire has hundreds of thousands of distinct CDR3 sequences, 21% of them found once; the top ten carry 4% to 5.5%. These data are also associated with another study on T cells expressing NK-cell markers.

The sample comprised PBMCs. Every receptor here comes from a woman between 18 and 29 years old in good health.

The V gene is TRBV6-5, the J gene TRBJ2-7, with D possibly called TRBD1 or TRBD2 (5 bases each). Trimming removed 2 bases at V and 2 bases at J, with 22 bases between. The CDR3 runs 18 residues. Germline assignment: CDR1 MNHEY and CDR2 SVGAGI. CDR3 loop: CASSYGGRGFSGTYEQYF. The CDR3, as DNA: TGTGCCAGCAGTTACGGGGGTCGAGGTTTTTCTGGCACCTACGAGCAGTACTTC.

This clonotype appeared a few times. V is TRBV10-3 and J is TRBJ1-1; D not certain. CDR1 and CDR2 (germline): ENHRY, SYGVKD. V was shortened by 2 bases and J by 0 bases, with 13 bases between the two germline ends. The CDR3 runs 16 residues. The CDR3 coding sequence is TGTGCCATCAGTGAGCCCCGCGCCAGGATGAACACTGAAGCTTTCTTT. Its protein product is CAISEPRARMNTEAFF.

This chain links TRBV7-6 with TRBJ2-5, with 9 bases matching TRBD2. Germline loops: CDR1 SGHVS, CDR2 FNYEAQ. The CDR3 has 16 amino acids. J gave up 0 bases and V 5 bases, and 7 bases lay outside the gene matches. The CDR3 DNA reads TGTGCCAGCAGCGTCGCGGGGGGGCATTACCAAGAGACCCAGTACTTC. It is translated as CASSVAGGHYQETQYF.

The rearrangement links TRBV6-5 to TRBJ2-1; 10 nucleotides line up with TRBD1. Unmatched junction bases numbered 5, after V lost 3 bases and J lost 6 bases. Germline V gene sequence: CDR1 MNHEY, CDR2 SVGAGI. The CDR3 is 15 amino acids. The CDR3 spells CASSYGGQGVNEQFF. CDR3 DNA sequence: TGTGCCAGCAGTTATGGAGGACAGGGGGTCAATGAGCAGTTCTTC.

This clonotype was recorded a few times. The chain uses TRBV24-1 and TRBJ2-3; tentatively, D is TRBD2 (6 bases). The CDR3 totals 11 residues. From germline, CDR1 is KGHDR and CDR2 SFDVKD. V lost 9 bases to trimming and J lost 4 bases, with 7 bases between them. CDR3 residues: CATGTPDTQYF. The DNA for the CDR3 is TGTGCCACCGGGACTCCAGATACGCAGTATTTT.

This clonotype was counted a few times. This chain joins TRBV3-1 and TRBJ2-7; a possible D gene is TRBD1 (5 bases). Between the trimmed V and J ends, which lost 1 base and 2 bases, there was a span of 9 bases. Germline V lookup: CDR1 LGHDT, CDR2 YNNKEL (reference sequence). The CDR3 loop spans 14 amino acids. In DNA, the CDR3 is TGTGCCAGCAGCCAAGGGGGCTTCCCCTACGAGCAGTACTTC. Amino acids: CASSQGGFPYEQYF.

This chain joins TRBV20-1 and TRBJ2-1; 12 nucleotides agree with TRBD2. The J segment lost 8 bases and the V segment lost 3 bases, leaving 5 bases of the junction unmatched. The CDR3 runs to 14 residues. Germline loops: CDR1 DFQATT, CDR2 SNEGSKA (reference sequence). The CDR3 nucleotides read TGCAGTGCTAGCGGACTAGCGGGAACCCATGAGCAGTTCTTC. It encodes CSASGLAGTHEQFF.

The chain carries TRBV18 and TRBJ2-7, with a tentative D call TRBD1 (7 bases). This CDR3 spans 16 amino acids. The V and J ends lost 3 bases and 2 bases respectively, with 17 bases between them. Germline V CDR1 and CDR2: KGHSH, LQKENI. Here the CDR3 DNA reads TGTGCCAGCTCACCCCGGCGGGACAGCGCGACCTACGAGCAGTACTTC. It yields the protein CASSPRRDSATYEQYF.

The V gene is TRBV6-2 or TRBV6-3, the J gene TRBJ2-1, with D unclear. V was pared by 1 base and J by 0 bases, with 10 bases between. The CDR3 sequence is 16 residues long. CDR1 is MNHEY, CDR2 SVGEGT, per germline. Written as DNA, the CDR3 is TGTGCCAGCAGTTACTTACCCAGCAGCTCCTACAATGAGCAGTTCTTC. This sequence encodes CASSYLPSSSYNEQFF.

The V and J genes are TRBV5-7 and TRBJ1-6; D is unclear. TRBV5-7 is filed as an ORF, its function uncertain. The CDR3 runs 14 residues. Trimming removed 4 bases from V and 9 bases from J, with 14 bases in between. CDR3 nucleotide sequence: TGTGCCAGCAGCCCCGGGCCAGGCGGTTCACCCCTCCACTTT. It specifies CASSPGPGGSPLHF.

This clonotype turned up a few times. This chain uses TRBV25-1 with TRBJ2-7, with D uncertain. V was clipped by 2 bases and J by 2 bases, with 7 bases between them. From germline, CDR1 is MGHDK and CDR2 SYGVNS. This CDR3 is built from 13 residues. CDR3: CASSEGFTYEQYF. In DNA, the CDR3 is TGTGCCAGCAGTGAAGGTTTTACCTACGAGCAGTACTTC.

J is TRBJ2-7 and V is TRBV29-1, with a weak D call TRBD1 (6 bases). The V end was cut by 6 bases, the J end by 3 bases, with 15 bases between. CDR1 is SQVTM and CDR2 is ANQGSEA in the germline V gene. The CDR3 length is 13 residues. CDR3 DNA: TGCAGCGTCTACGGACCGGACAGCTACGAGCAGTACTTC. Residues: CSVYGPDSYEQYF.

The genes are TRBV29-1 and TRBJ2-2; no clear D gene. Trimming took off 5 bases at V and 5 bases at J, with 9 bases between the two ends. CDR1 and CDR2 from the germline V gene are SQVTM and ANQGSEA. The CDR3 covers 12 residues. CDR3 sequence (DNA): TGCAGCGTTAAAGTAGGAACCGGGGAGCTGTTTTTT. Encoded protein: CSVKVGTGELFF.

This clonotype was seen repeatedly, ten times or more. The CDR3 sequence: CSAALTSGGSTDTQYF. The CDR3 nucleotides are TGCAGTGCTGCCCTGACTAGCGGGGGGTCCACAGATACGCAGTATTTT. The chain joins TRBV20-1 to TRBJ2-3, with 13 bases fitting TRBD2. CDR3 length equals 16 residues. Germline V gene lookup returns CDR1 DFQATT and CDR2 SNEGSKA (reference sequence). Losses at the gene ends were 5 bases for V and 2 bases for J; bases not matched to a gene: 7.

The chain carries TRBV9 and TRBJ2-1; 15 nucleotides match TRBD2. Germline lookup yields CDR1 SGDLS and CDR2 YYNGEE. V shed 4 bases, J shed 6 bases, and the junction held 8 bases outside the gene matches. This CDR3 region has 17 residues. This CDR3 reads CASSPRGGLAGGNEQFF. The CDR3 nucleotides read TGTGCCAGCAGCCCTCGAGGGGGACTAGCGGGAGGCAATGAGCAGTTCTTC.

This chain joins TRBV20-1 and TRBJ2-1, with 8 positions matching TRBD2. Trimming cost V 4 bases and J 1 base; bases outside gene matches: 9. Germline V gives CDR1 DFQATT, CDR2 SNEGSKA (reference sequence). This CDR3 has 16 amino acids. As DNA, the CDR3 is TGCAGTGCTACCCGTACTAGCGGAGGGTCCTACAATGAGCAGTTCTTC. Encoded protein: CSATRTSGGSYNEQFF.

This chain joins TRBV6-5 and TRBJ1-2; 7 positions match TRBD1. V dropped 3 bases and J dropped 2; count of bases not matched to a gene: 6. CDR3 length: 15 amino acids. CDR1 MNHEY and CDR2 SVGAGI come from the germline V gene. This CDR3 reads CASSYSYRGNYGYTF. The CDR3 region has the DNA TGTGCCAGCAGTTATAGCTACAGGGGAAACTATGGCTACACCTTC.

Many counts were recorded for this clonotype. The chain employs TRBV20-1 and TRBJ2-1; 11 nucleotides line up with TRBD2. The CDR3 totals 14 residues. V shed 2 bases, J shed 6 bases, and the junction held 3 bases outside the gene matches. Germline-derived CDR1 and CDR2 are DFQATT and SNEGSKA (reference sequence). The CDR3 spells CSARIAGGPNEQFF. CDR3 coding DNA: TGCAGTGCTAGAATAGCGGGAGGGCCCAATGAGCAGTTCTTC.

This clonotype was seen repeatedly, ten times or more. CDR3 loop: CASSQLGTSYEQYF. CDR3 coding DNA: TGTGCCAGCAGCCAATTAGGGACAAGCTACGAGCAGTACTTC. This rearrangement joins TRBV4-2 to TRBJ2-7; D possibly corresponds to TRBD1 (6 bases). The CDR3 contains 14 residues. Germline V CDR1 and CDR2: LGHNA, YNFKEQ. V was clipped by 2 bases and J by 3 bases, with 11 bases between them.

V and J are TRBV5-1 and TRBJ2-2; TRBD2 matches 7 bases. Germline trimming cut 7 bases from V and 6 bases from J; bases unmatched to any gene: 12. The CDR3 covers 15 residues. Germline-derived CDR1 and CDR2 are SGHRS and YFSETQ. Written as DNA, the CDR3 is TGCGCCAGCTCATTGCGACAGCGGGACCCCGGGGAGCTGTTTTTT. It specifies CASSLRQRDPGELFF. Filled out from reference TRBV5-1 and TRBJ2-2, the complete variable domain reads KAGVTQTPRYLIKTRGQQVTLSCSPISGHRSVSWYQQTPGQGLQFLFEYFSETQRNKGNFPGRFSGRQFSNSRSEMNVSTLELGDSALYLCASSLRQRDPGELFFGEGSRLTVL.